The rows below give T cell receptor beta chains drawn from one sample of a study of shared clonotypes between healthy human individuals. The assay was immunoSEQ multiplex PCR, and TCRdb's table has in-frame clones only and misses some. The sample carries 2 million to 2.5 million clones, about 94% recorded once. Sequencing was performed on naive CD4+ T cells sorted from blood. Receptors originate from a man aged 18 to 29 in good health. Both conserved end residues are part of each CDR3. D genes are given only for firm matches. Clone size is stated in some rows and not others, as once, few, many or a class when expanded.

V gene	clone size	J gene	D gene	CDR3 protein	CDR3 DNA
TRBV7-6	-	TRBJ2-7	-	CASSLVVGEQYF	TGTGCCAGCAGCTTAGTAGTCGGGGAGCAGTACTTC
TRBV4-3	once	TRBJ1-2	-	CASSQERGYGYTF	TGCGCCAGCAGCCAAGAACGGGGGTATGGCTACACCTTC
TRBV11-2	-	TRBJ2-7	-	CASSHREGINEQYF	TGTGCCAGCAGCCACCGTGAGGGGATTAACGAGCAGTACTTC
TRBV6-4	-	TRBJ2-3	TRBD2	CASSASGGADTQYF	TGTGCCAGCAGTGCTAGCGGGGGGGCCGATACGCAGTATTTT
TRBV6-1	-	TRBJ1-6	-	CASSETSPRF	TGTGCCAGCAGTGAAACTTCCCCGCGCTTT
TRBV7-8	-	TRBJ2-7	TRBD2	CASSLEGLAGSYEQYF	TGTGCCAGCAGCTTAGAGGGACTAGCGGGAAGCTACGAGCAGTACTTC
TRBV6-1	-	TRBJ1-2	-	CASRDLREPNYGYTF	TGTGCCAGCAGGGACCTGCGGGAGCCTAACTATGGCTACACCTTC
TRBV19	-	TRBJ1-2	-	CASSIDRDGNYGYTF	TGTGCCAGTAGTATAGATCGGGACGGAAACTATGGCTACACCTTC
TRBV30	-	TRBJ1-4	TRBD1	CAFAAPDRVNEKLFF	TGTGCCTTTGCGGCCCCGGACAGGGTGAATGAAAAACTGTTTTTT
TRBV29-1	-	TRBJ2-3	-	CSVDGGLGTDTQYF	TGCAGCGTTGATGGGGGACTGGGCACAGATACGCAGTATTTT
TRBV6-5	once	TRBJ1-4	-	CASSQGGAPLPKLFF	TGTGCCAGCAGTCAAGGTGGGGCCCCGTTGCCAAAACTGTTTTTT
TRBV5-1	-	TRBJ2-5	-	CASSLGQETQYF	TGCGCCAGCAGCTTGGGACAAGAGACCCAGTACTTC
TRBV6-5	-	TRBJ1-3	-	CASSYTQGSGNTIYF	TGTGCCAGCAGTTACACCCAGGGATCTGGAAACACCATATATTTT
TRBV28	-	TRBJ2-5	TRBD1	CASSSGQQETQYF	TGTGCCAGCAGTTCGGGACAGCAAGAGACCCAGTACTTC
TRBV28	-	TRBJ2-7	TRBD2	CATETSGGALNEQYF	TGTGCCACCGAGACTAGCGGGGGGGCCTTAAACGAGCAGTACTTC
TRBV18	-	TRBJ2-2	-	CASSRGTTNTGELFF	TGTGCCAGCTCACGGGGGACAACGAACACCGGGGAGCTGTTTTTT
TRBV28	-	TRBJ2-7	-	CASSLRKTLSYEQYF	TGTGCCAGCAGTTTGAGGAAGACCCTCTCCTACGAGCAGTACTTC
TRBV6-5	-	TRBJ1-1	-	CASSYPGLNTEAFF	TGTGCCAGCAGTTACCCCGGGTTGAACACTGAAGCTTTCTTT
TRBV10-3	-	TRBJ1-2	-	CAISETGNGYTF	TGTGCCATCAGTGAAACAGGGAATGGCTACACCTTC
TRBV7-9	once	TRBJ2-3	TRBD1	CATFVGQGTDTQYF	TGTGCCACCTTTGTGGGACAGGGGACAGATACGCAGTATTTT
TRBV1	-	TRBJ2-3	-	CTSSLLSSTDTQYF	TGCACCAGCAGCCTCCTCAGTAGCACAGATACGCAGTATTTT
TRBV5-1	-	TRBJ2-7	-	CASSYGTAPYEQYF	TGCGCCAGCAGCTATGGGACGGCACCCTACGAGCAGTACTTC
TRBV19	once	TRBJ2-2	TRBD2	CASGTRASTGELFF	TGTGCCAGTGGGACTAGGGCGAGCACCGGGGAGCTGTTTTTT
TRBV18	-	TRBJ1-1	-	CASSPSAMNTEAFF	TGTGCCAGCTCACCAAGCGCTATGAACACTGAAGCTTTCTTT
TRBV18	-	TRBJ2-2	TRBD1	CASSRPGQGNTGELFF	TGTGCCAGCTCACGTCCGGGACAGGGAAACACCGGGGAGCTGTTTTTT
TRBV6-6	-	TRBJ2-7	-	CASKGVYEQYF	TGTGCCTCAAAAGGGGTCTACGAGCAGTACTTC
TRBV27	-	TRBJ2-7	TRBD2	CASSSRLASYEQYF	TGTGCCAGCAGTTCACGACTAGCTTCCTACGAGCAGTACTTC
TRBV5-8	once	TRBJ1-2	TRBD1	CASRPGQGAVGYTF	TGTGCCAGCAGACCGGGACAGGGGGCTGTTGGCTACACCTTC
TRBV6-1	-	TRBJ2-7	-	CASSRPEGLGQYF	TGTGCCAGCAGTCGACCGGAAGGCCTCGGCCAGTACTTC
TRBV6-5	-	TRBJ1-1	-	CASSYSNSGLNTEAFF	TGTGCCAGCAGTTACTCCAACAGCGGGCTGAACACTGAAGCTTTCTTT
TRBV28	-	TRBJ1-1	-	CASGTTGVFGHTEAFF	TGTGCCAGCGGGACGACAGGTGTTTTTGGACACACTGAAGCTTTCTTT
TRBV6-1	-	TRBJ2-1	TRBD2	CASSEGLAGGLYNEQFF	TGTGCCAGCAGTGAAGGATTAGCGGGAGGCCTCTACAATGAGCAGTTCTTC
TRBV11-1	-	TRBJ2-7	-	CASSLELSYEQYF	TGTGCCAGCAGCTTAGAACTTAGCTACGAGCAGTACTTC
TRBV5-1	-	TRBJ2-1	-	CASSLDSAGYNEQFF	TGCGCCAGCAGCCTGGACTCCGCGGGGTACAATGAGCAGTTCTTC
TRBV7-2	-	TRBJ1-2	TRBD1	CASSRNRGPGHGYTF	TGTGCCAGCAGCCGCAACAGGGGACCGGGTCACGGCTACACCTTC
TRBV6-1	few	TRBJ1-6	-	CATKTEGSLNSPLHF	TGTGCCACCAAAACAGAGGGCAGCCTGAATTCACCCCTCCACTTT
TRBV28	once	TRBJ1-1	-	CASRGGGLDWTEAFF	TGTGCCAGCAGGGGAGGGGGTCTAGATTGGACTGAAGCTTTCTTT
TRBV6-6	-	TRBJ2-1	-	CASSKPDKNNEQFF	TGTGCCAGCAGTAAACCCGACAAAAACAATGAGCAGTTCTTC
TRBV6-1	-	TRBJ2-7	-	CASTQRGQVGEQYF	TGTGCCAGCACCCAAAGGGGCCAGGTGGGCGAGCAGTACTTC
TRBV5-1	-	TRBJ1-1	-	CASSLWGPGNTEAFF	TGCGCCAGCAGCTTATGGGGTCCAGGGAACACTGAAGCTTTCTTT
TRBV27	-	TRBJ2-7	TRBD2	CASSFTSGSYEQYF	TGTGCCAGCAGTTTTACTAGCGGGAGTTACGAGCAGTACTTC
TRBV9	few	TRBJ1-6	-	CASSVDQYSPLHF	TGTGCCAGCAGCGTAGACCAGTACTCACCCCTCCACTTT
TRBV10-1	-	TRBJ2-2	TRBD1	CASGDSSTGELFF	TGCGCCAGCGGGGACAGTTCCACCGGGGAGCTGTTTTTT
TRBV9	once	TRBJ1-3	-	CASRRGDLGNTIYF	TGTGCCAGCCGCCGGGGGGACCTAGGAAACACCATATATTTT
TRBV7-3	few	TRBJ2-2	TRBD1	CASSLTGTGDTGELFF	TGTGCCAGCAGCTTAACCGGGACAGGGGACACCGGGGAGCTGTTTTTT
TRBV10-2	-	TRBJ2-7	TRBD1	CASSAQGDYEQYF	TGCGCCAGCAGTGCTCAGGGGGACTACGAGCAGTACTTC
TRBV7-8	-	TRBJ2-5	-	CASSLVSGALETQYF	TGTGCCAGCAGCTTAGTATCGGGGGCATTGGAGACCCAGTACTTC
TRBV5-1	-	TRBJ2-1	-	CASNTGGWPGEQFF	TGCGCCAGCAACACGGGTGGATGGCCGGGGGAGCAGTTCTTC
TRBV7-8	-	TRBJ2-7	TRBD1	CASSLVRGQGHEQYF	TGTGCCAGCAGCTTAGTACGGGGACAGGGCCACGAGCAGTACTTC
TRBV27	-	TRBJ1-5	-	CASSSRDQPQHF	TGTGCCAGCAGTTCGCGAGATCAGCCCCAGCATTTT